This T cell receptor beta chain emerged from a study of T cell repertoires in cytomegalovirus infection. Across the study: Public signatures in TCR beta pointed to CMV infection and matching HLA type.

This clonotype came up once. TCRdb analysed the reads with MiXCR anew, one entry per CDR3 protein. Among 350,000 to 550,000 distinct CDR3 sequences, approximately 33% were seen once, and the ten largest hold roughly 15%. V lost 6 bases and J lost 7, with 16 bases in between. The length of the CDR3 is 14 residues. The gene calls are TRBV12-3 or TRBV12-4 and TRBJ2-1; weak D call: TRBD1 (6 bases). The clonotype was recovered from a human donor in good health (CMV status not recorded). Some clones in this sample may be carry-over from other donors' samples. The sequenced sample was PBMCs. CDR3 nucleotide sequence: TGTGCCAGCAGAGCAGGGGTAGGCGTTAATGAGCAGTTCTTC. Encoded protein: CASRAGVGVNEQFF.